This T cell receptor (beta chain) was sequenced for a study of CD8 T cells in ankylosing spondylitis. The study, taken as a whole, reports: Disease-linked clones, CD8+, were relatively rare in peripheral blood. A subset of motif variants has previously been described in the synovial fluid and blood of reactive arthritis. Blood of patients with ankylosing spondylitis appeared to be characterized by a TCR beta motif of eight or nine highly homologous variants.

Each CDR3 protein is one row after TCRdb ran MiXCR on the 5' RACE reads. The sample has 100,000 to 150,000 distinct CDR3 sequences; about a sixth are singletons. With V trimmed by 1 base and J by 0 bases, 8 bases remained unmatched. The CDR3 totals 19 residues. Germline V gives CDR1 LNHNV, CDR2 YYDKDF (reference sequence). This clonotype occurred a few times. Its target is unknown. This receptor was identified in a male donor with ankylosing spondylitis. Sequences were obtained from blood, either unsorted or a sorted T cell fraction (not recorded which). The chain links TRBV15 to TRBJ2-4, with TRBD2 identical over 11 bases. The DNA of the CDR3 is TGTGCCACCAGCAGAGCCGCTGGGACTAGCGGTCTAGCCAAAAACATTCAGTACTTC. Its translation: CATSRAAGTSGLAKNIQYF.